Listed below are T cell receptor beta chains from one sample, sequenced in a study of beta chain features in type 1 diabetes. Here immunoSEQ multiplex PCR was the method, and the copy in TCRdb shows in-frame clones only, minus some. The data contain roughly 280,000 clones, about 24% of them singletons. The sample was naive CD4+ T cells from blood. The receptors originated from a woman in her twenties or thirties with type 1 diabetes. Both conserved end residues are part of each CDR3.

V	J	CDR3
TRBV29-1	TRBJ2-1	CSVEAPASGSYEQFF
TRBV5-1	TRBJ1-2	CASSWTVRSEGYGYTF
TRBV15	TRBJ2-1	CATRLASYNEQFF
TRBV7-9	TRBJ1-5	CASSLGAVNQPQHF
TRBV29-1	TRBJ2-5	CSVERASVSETQYF
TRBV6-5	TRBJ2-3	CASSRQGGTDTQYF
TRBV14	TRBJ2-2	CASSPPTSGRRTGELFF
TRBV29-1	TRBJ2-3	CSVRTSGTDTQYF
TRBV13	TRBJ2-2	CASSFSSTGGHTGELFF
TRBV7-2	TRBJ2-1	CASSEGGEISNEQFF
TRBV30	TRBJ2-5	CACLGQGLETQYF
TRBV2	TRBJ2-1	CASSYRQYNEQFF
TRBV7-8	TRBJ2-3	CASSEGASTDTQYF
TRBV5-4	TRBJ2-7	CASSSDRGRVEQYF
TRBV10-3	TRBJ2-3	CAISDWGRTDTQYF
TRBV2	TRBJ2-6	CASSMDTSSGANVLTF
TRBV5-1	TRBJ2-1	CASSLGLALNEQFF
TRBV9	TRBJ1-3	CASSDLRTSGNTIYF
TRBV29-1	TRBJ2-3	CSAAAPRGGTDTQYF
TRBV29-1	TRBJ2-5	CSFTGTSLQETQYF
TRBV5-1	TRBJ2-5	CASSHGTGSQETQYF
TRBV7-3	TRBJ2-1	CASSLRLAGKVEQFF
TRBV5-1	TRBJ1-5	CASSTLGAENQPQHF
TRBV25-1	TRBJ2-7	CASSELGQGESEQYF
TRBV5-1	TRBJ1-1	CASYRTGNTEAFF
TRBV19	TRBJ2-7	CASSGGTTYEQYF
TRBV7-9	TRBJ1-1	CASSSSGQSNTEAFF
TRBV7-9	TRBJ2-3	CASSWAGAESDTQYF
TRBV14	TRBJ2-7	CASSQDRTGTYEQYF
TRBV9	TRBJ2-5	CASSVDGLPANPETQYF
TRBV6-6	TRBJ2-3	CAVRLAGGSVTQYF
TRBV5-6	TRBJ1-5	CASSLVGAGEEAQHF
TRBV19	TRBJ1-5	CASGGGPGGQPQHF